Below are 11 T cell receptor beta chains sequenced from a single sample in a study of blood T cell repertoires in COVID-19. The method was immunoSEQ multiplex PCR; TCRdb's version includes in-frame clones alone and lacks a portion of them. The sample shows approximately 61,000 clones, approximately 86% of them seen only once. The sequencing input was peripheral blood. These receptors came from a human donor in a cohort sampled during active COVID-19.

The chain carries TRBV6-5 and TRBJ2-7; 7 bases agree with TRBD1. J gave up 0 bases and V 11 bases, and 7 bases lay outside the gene matches. Germline assignment: CDR1 MNHEY and CDR2 SVGAGI. The CDR3 contains 13 residues. The CDR3 here is CAARTGNSYEQYF. The CDR3 bases are TGTGCCGCTCGGACAGGTAACTCCTACGAGCAGTACTTC.

V gene TRBV28 combines with J gene TRBJ2-3; 7 nucleotides line up with TRBD2. CDR1 is MDHEN, CDR2 SYDVKM, per germline. V was clipped by 7 bases and J by 3 bases; unmatched bases: 13. This CDR3 contains 16 residues. The CDR3, as DNA: TGTGCCAGCAAAGTCTCCGTGGCGGGGGTTACAGATACGCAGTATTTT. Translation gives CASKVSVAGVTDTQYF.

The gene calls are TRBV5-1 and TRBJ2-7; perhaps TRBD1 as D (6 bases). Per germline, CDR1 SGHRS and CDR2 YFSETQ. The V gene lost 3 bases and the J gene lost 6 bases, with 13 bases spanning the gap. The CDR3 has 13 amino acids. In DNA form, the CDR3 reads TGCGCCAGCAGCTCTACAGGGTCCACCGAGCAGTACTTC. Translation gives CASSSTGSTEQYF.

Only a few counts were recorded for this clone. V gene TRBV5-1 combines with J gene TRBJ2-7, with 8 bases matching TRBD1. Trimming at V came to 2 bases and at J to 3 bases, leaving 4 bases not matched to a gene. This CDR3 comprises 14 residues. Per germline, CDR1 SGHRS and CDR2 YFSETQ. In DNA form, the CDR3 reads TGCGCCAGCAGCTTCCAGGGGGCGAACTACGAGCAGTACTTC. As protein: CASSFQGANYEQYF.

The chain couples TRBV4-1 to TRBJ2-5, with TRBD1 matching over 7 bases. V shed 4 bases and J 2 bases; nucleotides not matched to a gene: 7. Germline CDR1 is MGHRA and CDR2 is YSYEKL. There are 15 residues in the CDR3. CDR3 DNA: TGCGCCAGCAGCCCGGGACAGCTCCTACAAGAGACCCAGTACTTC. It translates to CASSPGQLLQETQYF.

The rearrangement links TRBV3-1 (or the pseudogene TRBV3-2) to TRBJ2-5, with D unresolved. Germline values: CDR1 LGHDT, CDR2 YNNKEL (reference sequence). Deletions cut 4 bases from V and 4 bases from J, with 16 bases between. This CDR3 has 15 amino acids. CDR3 residues: CASSPYQGRRETQYF. The CDR3 nucleotides are TGTGCCAGCAGCCCGTACCAAGGAAGGAGAGAGACCCAGTACTTC.

The rearrangement uses TRBV6-5 and TRBJ2-7, with TRBD2 matching 13 bases. Germline CDR1 MNHEY, CDR2 SVGAGI. The CDR3 has 15 amino acids. Trimming at V came to 7 bases and at J to 6 bases, leaving 9 bases not matched to a gene. The CDR3, as DNA: TGTGCCAGCATCGACTGGGGACTAGCGGGATTCGAGCAGTACTTC. Translating it yields CASIDWGLAGFEQYF.

This clone showed up just once. V usage is TRBV5-1 and J usage is TRBJ2-3; 10 nucleotides agree with TRBD1. Germline V lookup: CDR1 SGHRS, CDR2 YFSETQ. V trimming: 4 bases; J trimming: 0 bases; junction bases outside the gene matches: 5. This CDR3 is 16 amino acids long. The CDR3 loop reads CASSTGTGASTDTQYF. The CDR3 DNA sequence: TGCGCCAGCAGCACCGGGACAGGGGCTAGCACAGATACGCAGTATTTT.

The chain combines TRBV3-1 (or the pseudogene TRBV3-2) with TRBJ1-1, with D unclear. The CDR3 covers 13 residues. The V end lost 8 bases, the J end lost 5 bases, and 15 bases lay between the germline ends. Germline V lookup: CDR1 LGHDT, CDR2 YNNKEL (reference sequence). CDR3 in DNA: TGTGCCAGCGCCAAGAAGGGAGGGACTGAAGCTTTCTTT. It encodes CASAKKGGTEAFF.

This chain links TRBV11-2 with TRBJ2-7; D is uncertain. V was cut by 5 bases and J by 5 bases, with 10 bases left in between. Germline V gene sequence: CDR1 SGHAT, CDR2 FQNNGV. The CDR3 length is 12 residues. The CDR3, as DNA: TGTGCCAGCAGCCCCGTGGGCCACGAGCAGTACTTC. It yields the protein CASSPVGHEQYF. Filled out from reference TRBV11-2 and TRBJ2-7, the complete variable domain reads EAGVAQSPRYKIIEKRQSVAFWCNPISGHATLYWYQQILGQGPKLLIQFQNNGVVDDSQLPKDRFSAERLKGVDSTLKIQPAKLEDSAVYLCASSPVGHEQYFGPGTRLTVT.

The chain recombines TRBV7-2 with TRBJ2-1; 8 bases map to TRBD2. CDR1 and CDR2 (germline): SGHTA, FQGNSA. This CDR3 has 16 residues. Germline trimming cut 4 bases from V and 0 bases from J; bases unmatched to any gene: 5. CDR3 nucleotides: TGTGCCAGCAGCTCCTACAGCGGGAGCTCCTACAATGAGCAGTTCTTC. Protein sequence: CASSSYSGSSYNEQFF.